Below, 30 T cell receptor beta chains from the same sample are listed, as sequenced in a study of cytomegalovirus exposure and HLA in healthy donors. The PCR contained 60 Vbeta and 13 Jbeta primers. Here immunoSEQ multiplex PCR was the method, and the copy in TCRdb shows in-frame clones only, minus some. The sample has tens of thousands of clones, under 75% seen once; the top ten hold about 2.3%. The sample was PBMCs. The receptors stem from a human donor in good health.

This chain links TRBV2 with TRBJ2-1; 7 bases are shared with TRBD2. V trimming: 5 bases; J trimming: 7 bases; junction bases outside the gene matches: 11. Germline assignment: CDR1 SNHLY and CDR2 FYNNEI. The CDR3 consists of 15 residues. For the CDR3, the DNA is TGTGCCAGCAGTTCTACTAGCGCTCTTGGGAATGAGCAGTTCTTC. This encodes CASSSTSALGNEQFF.

The V call is TRBV5-6, the J call TRBJ2-3; 7 bases line up with TRBD2. This CDR3 contains 13 residues. Looked up from germline, CDR1 is SGHDT and CDR2 is YYEEEE. V lost 2 bases and J lost 5; bases outside the gene matches: 2. The CDR3 protein is CASSLSGGDTQYF. CDR3 coding DNA: TGTGCCAGCAGCTTATCGGGGGGAGATACGCAGTATTTT.

The chain joins TRBV4-3 to TRBJ2-1, with D maybe TRBD2 (7 bases). This CDR3 contains 15 residues. V lost 2 bases and J 2 bases, leaving 10 bases between the germline ends. Per germline, CDR1 LGHNA and CDR2 YSLEER. The CDR3 loop is CASSQRGGTYNEQFF. The DNA for the CDR3 is TGCGCCAGCAGCCAAAGGGGGGGGACCTACAATGAGCAGTTCTTC.

The rearrangement links TRBV18 to TRBJ2-3; TRBD2 matches at 9 bases. V shed 3 bases, J shed 4 bases, and the junction held 8 bases outside the gene matches. CDR1 is KGHSH, CDR2 LQKENI, per germline. This CDR3 spans 16 amino acids. The CDR3, as DNA: TGTGCCAGCTCACCCGCTCTAGCGGGGCTCTCAGATACGCAGTATTTT. This sequence encodes CASSPALAGLSDTQYF.

The chain carries TRBV15 and TRBJ2-4; 7 bases line up with TRBD2. Germline V CDR1 and CDR2: LNHNV, YYDKDF (reference sequence). The CDR3 contains 14 residues. J gave up 5 bases and V 10 bases, and 11 bases lay outside the gene matches. CDR3 in DNA: TGTGCCATTGCGCCCCGGGCGGGGGAAAACATTCAGTACTTC. It yields the protein CAIAPRAGENIQYF. Drawing the rest from reference TRBV15 and TRBJ2-4, the complete variable domain is DAMVIQNPRYQVTQFGKPVTLSCSQTLNHNVMYWYQQKSSQAPKLLFHYYDKDFNNEADTPDNFQSRRPNTSFCFLDIRSPGLGDTAMYLCAIAPRAGENIQYFGAGTRLSVL.

The chain links TRBV6-1 to TRBJ2-3; TRBD2 is a possible D gene (5 bases). V was trimmed by 8 bases and J by 1 base, leaving 7 bases between them. The length of the CDR3 is 12 residues. Germline V lookup: CDR1 MNHNS, CDR2 SASEGT. Written as DNA, the CDR3 is TGTGCCAGCGTCGGGGGCACAGATACGCAGTATTTT. Residues: CASVGGTDTQYF.

The chain uses TRBV9 and TRBJ1-1; possible D gene TRBD1, 5 bases. The CDR3 is made up of 17 amino acids. CDR1 is SGDLS, CDR2 YYNGEE, per germline. V gave up 0 bases and J gave up 2 bases, with 17 bases separating them. CDR3: CASSVVAGQVQNTEAFF. DNA for the CDR3: TGTGCCAGCAGCGTAGTGGCAGGGCAAGTTCAAAACACTGAAGCTTTCTTT. Full variable domain (rest looked up from reference TRBV9 and TRBJ1-1): DSGVTQTPKHLITATGQRVTLRCSPRSGDLSVYWYQQSLDQGLQFLIQYYNGEERAKGNILERFSAQQFPDLHSELNLSSLELGDSALYFCASSVVAGQVQNTEAFFGQGTRLTVV.

This clone was found a few times. The rearrangement links TRBV13 to TRBJ1-2; 10 nucleotides align to TRBD1. The germline V gene encodes CDR1 PRHDT and CDR2 FYEKMQ (reference sequence). The CDR3 covers 19 residues. After removal of 2 bases from V and 4 bases from J, the junction contained 16 bases not matched to a gene. The CDR3 is CASSLKPLLGQGFSYGYTF. In DNA, the CDR3 is TGTGCCAGCAGCTTAAAGCCTTTGTTGGGACAGGGGTTTTCCTATGGCTACACCTTC.

Here the CDR3 DNA reads TGTGCCAGCAGTTACTCTTGGCGGGGCTACGAGCAGTACTTC. Translating gives CASSYSWRGYEQYF. V usage is TRBV6-5 and J usage is TRBJ2-7, with a weak D call TRBD2 (6 bases). With 0 bases removed from V and 3 bases from J, the gap between germline ends came to 9 bases. Per germline, CDR1 MNHEY and CDR2 SVGAGI. The length of the CDR3 is 14 residues.

This chain uses TRBV5-5 with TRBJ1-2; TRBD1 agrees at 12 bases. The CDR3 covers 16 residues. CDR1 is SGHKS, CDR2 YYEKEE, per germline (reference sequence). Trimming cost V 0 bases and J 4 bases; bases outside gene matches: 4. In nucleotides, the CDR3 is TGTGCCAGCAGCTTGGCGGGGACAGGGGGCCTCTATGGCTACACCTTC. Protein: CASSLAGTGGLYGYTF.

This clone was seen a single time. CDR3 DNA: TGTGCCAGCACTTGGGGCAGGACAACGAACACCGGGGAGCTGTTTTTT. Protein product: CASTWGRTTNTGELFF. The chain employs TRBV2 and TRBJ2-2; D may be TRBD1 (5 bases). The V end lost 7 bases, the J end lost 0 bases, and 15 bases lay between the germline ends. The germline V gene has CDR1 SNHLY and CDR2 FYNNEI. CDR3 length equals 16 residues.

V is TRBV27 and J is TRBJ2-7, with a possible D match to TRBD1 (5 bases). The V gene's germline CDR1 is MNHEY and CDR2 SMNVEV (reference sequence). The CDR3 is 12 amino acids. Trimming cost V 5 bases and J 5 bases, with 10 bases left between them. Here the CDR3 reads CASSMSRDEQYF. In DNA form, the CDR3 reads TGTGCCAGCAGTATGTCCAGGGACGAGCAGTACTTC.

This chain links TRBV19 with TRBJ1-5; D is unclear. There are 15 residues in the CDR3. In germline, CDR1 is LNHDA, CDR2 SQIVND (reference sequence). With 3 bases removed from V and 0 bases from J, the gap between germline ends came to 9 bases. CDR3: CASSIRRYSNQPQHF. The DNA of the CDR3 is TGTGCCAGTAGTATCAGAAGATATAGCAATCAGCCCCAGCATTTT. Drawing the rest from reference TRBV19 and TRBJ1-5, the complete variable domain is DGGITQSPKYLFRKEGQNVTLSCEQNLNHDAMYWYRQDPGQGLRLIYYSQIVNDFQKGDIAEGYSVSREKKESFPLTVTSAQKNPTAFYLCASSIRRYSNQPQHFGDGTRLSIL.

This rearrangement joins TRBV6-5 to TRBJ1-1; a possible D gene is TRBD1 (6 bases). Germline CDR1 MNHEY, CDR2 SVGAGI. V was clipped by 0 bases and J by 1 base, with 9 bases between them. The CDR3 runs to 15 residues. DNA for the CDR3: TGTGCCAGCAGTTACTCGATAGGGGGGAACACTGAAGCTTTCTTT. Translation gives CASSYSIGGNTEAFF.

The chain carries TRBV7-9 and TRBJ1-6; 9 bases match TRBD1. Per germline, CDR1 SEHNR and CDR2 FQNEAQ (reference sequence). Trimming at V came to 5 bases and at J to 18 bases, leaving 8 bases not matched to a gene. This CDR3 is 12 amino acids long. The DNA for the CDR3 is TGTGCCAGCAGCCCTGGGGACAGGGCGCCCCACTTT. This codes for CASSPGDRAPHF.

This chain joins TRBV6-1 and TRBJ2-7; 11 bases fit TRBD2. The CDR3 runs 14 residues. Germline values: CDR1 MNHNS, CDR2 SASEGT. V lost 4 bases and J lost 1; bases outside the gene matches: 0. As DNA, the CDR3 is TGTGCCAGCAGTGTAGCGGGGGGGTCCTACGAGCAGTACTTC. Translation gives CASSVAGGSYEQYF.

This chain links TRBV7-8 with TRBJ2-7; 7 nucleotides line up with TRBD2. The CDR3 has 15 amino acids. CDR1 SGHVS and CDR2 FQNEAQ come from the germline V gene. The V segment lost 4 bases and the J segment 1 base; nucleotides outside the gene matches: 7. The CDR3 DNA reads as TGTGCCAGCAGCTGGCCTCTAGCGGCTTCCTACGAGCAGTACTTC. Translation gives CASSWPLAASYEQYF.

This clone has only a few counts. V usage is TRBV9 and J usage is TRBJ1-6; no reliable D call. Germline CDR1 SGDLS, CDR2 YYNGEE. This CDR3 is 15 amino acids long. V lost 6 bases to trimming and J lost 0 bases, with 10 bases between them. In DNA, the CDR3 is TGTGCCAGCACCGTTTCGAGCTCCTATAATTCACCCCTCCACTTT. This gives the protein CASTVSSSYNSPLHF.

The genes are TRBV30 and TRBJ2-6, with D perhaps matching TRBD1 (6 bases). Between the trimmed V and J ends, which lost 5 bases and 0 bases, there was a span of 20 bases. The germline V gene has CDR1 GTSNPN and CDR2 SVGIG (reference sequence). There are 18 residues in the CDR3. CDR3 residues: CAWQTGHSLNSGANVLTF. CDR3 nucleotide sequence: TGTGCCTGGCAAACGGGACATAGTCTTAACTCTGGGGCCAACGTCCTGACTTTC.

The chain recombines TRBV11-2 with TRBJ1-2; 7 bases align to TRBD1. CDR1 and CDR2 from the germline V gene are SGHAT and FQNNGV. The CDR3 spans 15 residues. Germline trimming cut 5 bases from V and 4 bases from J; bases unmatched to any gene: 10. DNA for the CDR3: TGTGCCAGCAGCGCCCCTCGCCAGGGGGTCTATGGCTACACCTTC. It specifies CASSAPRQGVYGYTF. Looking up the rest from reference TRBV11-2 and TRBJ1-2 gives the full variable domain: EAGVAQSPRYKIIEKRQSVAFWCNPISGHATLYWYQQILGQGPKLLIQFQNNGVVDDSQLPKDRFSAERLKGVDSTLKIQPAKLEDSAVYLCASSAPRQGVYGYTFGSGTRLTVV.

As concerns this clone: Other DNA sequences in the sample encode the same CDR3. This sequence joins TRBV18 and TRBJ1-1; D gene uncertain. This CDR3 contains 12 residues. Germline V gene data show CDR1 as KGHSH and CDR2 as LQKENI. V was shortened by 3 bases and J by 1 base, with 3 bases between the two germline ends. This CDR3 is CASSPRNTEAFF. For the CDR3, the DNA is TGTGCCAGCTCACCTAGGAACACTGAAGCTTTCTTT.

V gene TRBV4-1 combines with J gene TRBJ2-7, with TRBD1 matching over 8 bases. Germline loops: CDR1 MGHRA, CDR2 YSYEKL. V lost 4 bases to trimming and J lost 7 bases; unmatched junction nucleotides: 6. This CDR3 has 13 residues. The CDR3 sequence is CASSRQGAGEQYF. In DNA form, the CDR3 reads TGCGCCAGCAGCCGCCAGGGGGCCGGGGAGCAGTACTTC.

The CDR3 nucleotides read TGCAGCGTCCGGGGGGGAGGTGGACACCCCTCCTACGAGCAGTACTTC. It translates to CSVRGGGGHPSYEQYF. The chain is built from TRBV29-1 and TRBJ2-7, with TRBD2 matching 8 bases. Germline CDR1 is SQVTM and CDR2 is ANQGSEA. This CDR3 spans 16 amino acids. J was trimmed by 0 bases and V by 6 bases; bases with no gene match: 13.

The genes are TRBV5-4 and TRBJ2-7; 15 positions agree with TRBD2. Trimming took 4 bases from V and 6 from J; bases not matched to a gene: 8. The CDR3 has 16 amino acids. The germline CDR1 and CDR2 sequences are SGHNT and YYREEE (reference sequence). The CDR3 is CASSPDPGLAGGEQYF. As DNA, the CDR3 is TGTGCCAGCAGCCCTGACCCGGGACTAGCGGGGGGCGAGCAGTACTTC.

The gene calls are TRBV19 and TRBJ1-2; 10 bases are shared with TRBD1. Germline V lookup: CDR1 LNHDA, CDR2 SQIVND (reference sequence). With 2 bases clipped from V and 5 bases from J, the junction kept 8 bases outside the gene matches. CDR3 length: 16 residues. CDR3 amino acids: CASSIYYRDRGYGYTF. The CDR3 DNA reads TGTGCCAGTAGTATATACTACCGGGACAGGGGTTATGGCTACACCTTC.

The chain uses TRBV4-2 and TRBJ2-5, with 11 positions matching TRBD1. Near its end, the DNA agrees better with TRBJ2-7, so the J call may be wrong. This CDR3 has 16 residues. Per germline, CDR1 LGHNA and CDR2 YNFKEQ. The CDR3 sequence is CASSQYGQGAFSEQYF. The DNA for the CDR3 is TGTGCCAGCAGCCAATACGGACAGGGGGCTTTCTCCGAGCAGTACTTC.

V and J are TRBV19 and TRBJ1-5, with 7 nucleotides matching TRBD1. The V and J ends lost 2 bases and 0 bases, in that order; junction bases with no gene match: 7. This CDR3 comprises 17 residues. Germline-derived CDR1 and CDR2 are LNHDA and SQIVND (reference sequence). Here the CDR3 reads CASSITGAWSSNQPQHF. The CDR3 DNA reads TGTGCCAGTAGTATAACAGGGGCGTGGAGTAGCAATCAGCCCCAGCATTTT.

The chain has TRBV19 and TRBJ1-1; D gene unclear. This CDR3 is built from 15 residues. V lost 1 base to trimming and J lost 4 bases, with 13 bases between them. CDR1 LNHDA and CDR2 SQIVND come from the germline V gene (reference sequence). CDR3 sequence (DNA): TGTGCCAGTAGTATAGGGGCGGGGTGGAGCACTGAAGCTTTCTTT. It encodes CASSIGAGWSTEAFF.

The chain has TRBV6-6 and TRBJ2-5; TRBD1 matches 10 bases. The CDR3 loop spans 15 amino acids. Trimming removed 5 bases from V and 4 bases from J; junction bases left unmatched: 7. Germline V gene data show CDR1 as MNHNY and CDR2 as SVGAGI (reference sequence). Here the CDR3 reads CASSNRDRGAETQYF. Written as DNA, the CDR3 is TGTGCCAGCAGTAACCGGGACAGGGGTGCAGAGACCCAGTACTTC.

This sequence joins TRBV7-9 and TRBJ2-5; 9 bases line up with TRBD2. The V gene end was trimmed by 3 bases and the J gene end by 5 bases; junction bases not matched to a gene: 10. Germline V lookup: CDR1 SEHNR, CDR2 FQNEAQ (reference sequence). The CDR3 consists of 16 residues. The CDR3 bases are TGTGCCAGCAGCTTGAAAAGCGGGGGGCCCGGGGAGACCCAGTACTTC. This encodes CASSLKSGGPGETQYF.